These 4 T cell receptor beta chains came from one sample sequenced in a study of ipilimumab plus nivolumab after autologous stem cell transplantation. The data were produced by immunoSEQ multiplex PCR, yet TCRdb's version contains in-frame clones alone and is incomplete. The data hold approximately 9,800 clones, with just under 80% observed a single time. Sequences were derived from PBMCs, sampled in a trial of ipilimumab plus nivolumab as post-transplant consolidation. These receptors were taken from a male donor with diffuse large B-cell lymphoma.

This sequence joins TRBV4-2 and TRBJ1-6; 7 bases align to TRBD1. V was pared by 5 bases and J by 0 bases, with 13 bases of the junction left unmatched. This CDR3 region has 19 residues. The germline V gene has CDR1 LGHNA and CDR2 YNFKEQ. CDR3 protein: CASSIRQGGVSSYNSPLHF. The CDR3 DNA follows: TGTGCCAGCAGCATACGACAGGGAGGGGTGAGCTCCTATAATTCACCCCTCCACTTT.

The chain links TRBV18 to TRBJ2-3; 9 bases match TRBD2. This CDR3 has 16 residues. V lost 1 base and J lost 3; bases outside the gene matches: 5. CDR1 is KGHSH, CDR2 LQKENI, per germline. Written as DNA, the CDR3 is TGTGCCAGCTCACCACTGGCGGGGGGGCAGACAGATACGCAGTATTTT. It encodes CASSPLAGGQTDTQYF.

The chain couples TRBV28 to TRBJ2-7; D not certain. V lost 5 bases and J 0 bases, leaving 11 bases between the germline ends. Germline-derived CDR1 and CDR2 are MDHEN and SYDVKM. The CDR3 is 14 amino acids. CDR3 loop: CASSHKQSSYEQYF. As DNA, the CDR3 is TGTGCCAGCAGTCACAAACAGAGCTCCTACGAGCAGTACTTC.

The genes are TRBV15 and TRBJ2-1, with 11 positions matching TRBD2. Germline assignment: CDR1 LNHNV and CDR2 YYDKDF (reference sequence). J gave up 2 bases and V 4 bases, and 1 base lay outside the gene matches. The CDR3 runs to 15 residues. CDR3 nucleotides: TGTGCCACCAGCAAGGGACTAGCGGCCTACAATGAGCAGTTCTTC. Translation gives CATSKGLAAYNEQFF. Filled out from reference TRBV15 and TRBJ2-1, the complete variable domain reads DAMVIQNPRYQVTQFGKPVTLSCSQTLNHNVMYWYQQKSSQAPKLLFHYYDKDFNNEADTPDNFQSRRPNTSFCFLDIRSPGLGDTAMYLCATSKGLAAYNEQFFGPGTRLTVL.